This TCR beta chain was retrieved from a study of blood T cell repertoires in COVID-19 (dated by TCRdb to about 2020). Regarding the study in general: The collaborator samples originated in the United States, Italy and Spain and spanned the acute and convalescent phases of COVID-19. The prospective study material was composed of cDNA or gDNA derived from T cells, B-cell-depleted T cells, or PBMCs. The dataset comprised deeply sampled blood TCRbeta repertoires from subjects exposed to, actively infected with, or recovered from COVID-19. The repertoires were released in a freely available public database meant as a resource for research on the immune response to SARS-CoV-2. The samples were drawn from the first 160 participants of the ongoing ImmuneRACE study and from over 950 subjects provided by 6 global collaborators. Nearly every sample came with metadata listing a de-identified subject ID, COVID-19 status, age in years and sex. Where available, HLA class I and class II types were taken from metadata supplied by the sample provider and were not determined by assay-based typing.

What the research found in general, with its limitations: How much clinical and demographic metadata was included differed by source and by participant, and the metadata was provided uncurated.

Each collaborating institution followed its own protocols to collect whole blood in K2EDTA tubes. For TCRbeta analysis, collaborator samples were shipped as frozen whole blood, as isolated PBMCs, or as DNA extracted from either sample type. Trimming costs V 6 bases and J 0 bases, and their ends lie 13 bases apart. Looking up the germline V gene (reference sequence) yields CDR1 SGHKS and CDR2 YYEKEE. The CDR3 runs 14 residues from the cysteine to the phenylalanine. Only the CDR3 portion is preserved as DNA: 42 bases, with reading frame beginning at the first base. The immunoSEQ Assay, a bias-controlled multiplex PCR, was used to amplify TCRbeta CDR3 regions from genomic DNA. In the original analysis: The number of nucleated cells in each sample was estimated from the amplification of reference gene primers within the assay. To quantify the absolute abundance of each unique TCRbeta CDR3 rearrangement, sequence reads were collapsed and filtered. For each sample, productive Simpson clonality was calculated as the square root of Simpson's diversity index across productive rearrangements. This is the immuneACCESS table as TCRdb keeps it, with only in-frame sequences that have V and J called. A part of the clones is gone; compared with another copy, unresolved V genes explain less than half, and the rest is unexplained. V and J calls and clone size are those listed in that table; D and trimming were worked out from the DNA. The sample table records roughly 100,000 clones; 79% of these occur just once. 18% of the sample is taken by the ten largest.

As concerns this clone: No antigen is known for it. Base qualities were left out, and no much larger clone turns up one base away.

This sequence uses TRBV5-5 and TRBJ2-7; the D gene cannot be resolved reliably. Sample: peripheral blood. This TCR came from an elderly woman with active or convalescent COVID-19. The CDR3 reads as follows: CASNSGRLSYEQYF. The DNA is TGTGCCAGCAACTCCGGCAGGCTCTCCTACGAGCAGTACTTC.